Listed here are 21 T cell receptor beta chains from one sample, sequenced in a study of control samples from healthy donors and cancer patients. Repertoires were generated with immunoSEQ multiplex PCR, while TCRdb's copy carries only in-frame clones and drops some. The table has about 140,000 clones, about 89% seen once; the top ten hold 6% to 9%. Sequencing was performed on blood. These receptors all stem from a man younger than 35 in good health.

The chain carries TRBV19 and TRBJ1-6, with D unclear. The CDR3 runs 14 residues. Trimming took off 6 bases at V and 10 bases at J, with 16 bases between the two ends. Germline lookup yields CDR1 LNHDA and CDR2 SQIVND (reference sequence). CDR3 loop: CASRETGLGSPLHF. The CDR3 DNA sequence: TGTGCCAGTAGGGAAACGGGCCTCGGATCACCCCTCCACTTT.

This clone was counted once. V usage is TRBV14 and J usage is TRBJ2-7; TRBD1 matches at 9 bases. J gave up 0 bases and V 2 bases, and 5 bases lay outside the gene matches. The CDR3 consists of 16 residues. Per germline, CDR1 SGHDN and CDR2 FVKESK. The CDR3 nucleotides read TGTGCCAGCAGCCAAAAAACAGGGGGCCTCTCCTACGAGCAGTACTTC. Its translation: CASSQKTGGLSYEQYF. Complete variable domain (other parts from reference TRBV14 and TRBJ2-7): EAGVTQFPSHSVIEKGQTVTLRCDPISGHDNLYWYRRVMGKEIKFLLHFVKESKQDESGMPNNRFLAERTGGTYSTLKVQPAELEDSGVYFCASSQKTGGLSYEQYFGPGTRLTVT.

This chain uses TRBV4-3 with TRBJ2-3; 7 bases are shared with TRBD2. From germline, CDR1 is LGHNA and CDR2 YSLEER. V lost 4 bases to trimming and J lost 0 bases; unmatched junction nucleotides: 4. CDR3 length: 15 amino acids. CDR3 in amino acids: CASSRLAPSTDTQYF. CDR3 in DNA: TGCGCCAGCAGCCGACTAGCCCCTAGCACAGATACGCAGTATTTT.

The chain combines TRBV7-6 with TRBJ2-3; no clear D gene. V shed 2 bases and J shed 0 bases, with 6 bases lying between them. Germline V CDR1 and CDR2: SGHVS, FNYEAQ. The CDR3 spans 14 residues. The CDR3 here is CASSLQPSTDTQYF. The CDR3, as DNA: TGTGCCAGCAGCTTACAGCCCAGCACAGATACGCAGTATTTT.

The rearrangement uses TRBV5-1 and TRBJ2-1; D unclear. Germline CDR1 reads SGHRS; CDR2 reads YFSETQ. The CDR3 has 16 residues. Trimming shortened V by 0 bases and J by 0 bases, and 10 bases separated the two germline ends. The CDR3 DNA is TGCGCCAGCAGCTTGGCCAGAACAGCCTCCTACAATGAGCAGTTCTTC. Amino acids: CASSLARTASYNEQFF.

The chain employs TRBV19 and TRBJ1-2; D is possibly TRBD1 (5 bases). Germline V gives CDR1 LNHDA, CDR2 SQIVND (reference sequence). The CDR3 has 14 amino acids. Trimming shortened V by 0 bases and J by 4 bases, and 9 bases separated the two germline ends. CDR3 residues: CASSIDHRIYGYTF. CDR3 bases: TGTGCCAGTAGTATAGACCACAGGATCTATGGCTACACCTTC.

The gene calls are TRBV19 and TRBJ2-2; D is unclear. This CDR3 region has 14 residues. Germline V gene lookup returns CDR1 LNHDA and CDR2 SQIVND (reference sequence). The V end lost 5 bases, the J end lost 4 bases, and 11 bases lay between the germline ends. CDR3 DNA sequence: TGTGCCAGTAGTCCCCGGTCGGCCACCGGGGAGCTGTTTTTT. Amino acids: CASSPRSATGELFF.

With respect to this clone: The same CDR3 also results from other DNA sequences found in this sample. V and J are TRBV7-9 and TRBJ1-1; 10 nucleotides agree with TRBD1. Germline trimming cut 5 bases from V and 4 bases from J; bases unmatched to any gene: 1. The CDR3 has 13 amino acids. The germline CDR1 and CDR2 sequences are SEHNR and FQNEAQ (reference sequence). The DNA of the CDR3 is TGTGCCAGCAGCAGGACAGGGGGCACTGAAGCTTTCTTT. Translation gives CASSRTGGTEAFF.

The chain combines TRBV19 with TRBJ1-5, with D hard to call. Germline V lookup: CDR1 LNHDA, CDR2 SQIVND (reference sequence). The CDR3 spans 15 residues. Trimming stripped 5 bases from V and 4 bases from J, with 15 bases between. CDR3 region: CASSPQAGENQPQHF. CDR3 DNA sequence: TGTGCCAGTAGTCCTCAGGCGGGCGAAAATCAGCCCCAGCATTTT.

The V and J genes are TRBV7-3 and TRBJ2-2; D assignment may be TRBD1 or TRBD2 (5 bases each). This CDR3 spans 13 amino acids. Germline values: CDR1 SGHTA, CDR2 FQGTGA. V lost 1 base, J lost 7 bases, and 7 bases lay in between. The CDR3 reads CASSLSGGGELFF. In DNA form, the CDR3 reads TGTGCCAGCAGCTTAAGTGGGGGCGGGGAGCTGTTTTTT.

The rearrangement links TRBV5-4 to TRBJ2-3, with 9 bases that match TRBD2. V shed 4 bases, J shed 1 base, and the junction held 10 bases outside the gene matches. Germline CDR1 SGHNT, CDR2 YYREEE (reference sequence). This CDR3 is built from 17 residues. CDR3 DNA: TGTGCCAGCAGCGACCGCATCTTAGCGGGGGGCACAGATACGCAGTATTTT. Protein: CASSDRILAGGTDTQYF.

The V and J genes are TRBV27 and TRBJ2-7; 9 bases fit TRBD1. The CDR3 spans 13 residues. Germline V CDR1 and CDR2: MNHEY, SMNVEV (reference sequence). J was trimmed by 4 bases and V by 3 bases; bases with no gene match: 1. The DNA for the CDR3 is TGTGCCAGCAGTTTCGGGACAGGGTACGAGCAGTACTTC. It translates to CASSFGTGYEQYF.

This rearrangement joins TRBV18 to TRBJ1-6, with D hard to call. V lost 3 bases and J lost 8, with 8 bases in between. Germline lookup yields CDR1 KGHSH and CDR2 LQKENI. The CDR3 is made up of 13 amino acids. The CDR3 bases are TGTGCCAGCTCACCGGTCGAGGATTCACCCCTCCACTTT. This gives the protein CASSPVEDSPLHF. The whole variable domain, remainder taken from reference TRBV18 and TRBJ1-6, is NAGVMQNPRHLVRRRGQEARLRCSPMKGHSHVYWYRQLPEEGLKFMVYLQKENIIDESGMPKERFSAEFPKEGPSILRIQQVVRGDSAAYFCASSPVEDSPLHFGNGTRLTVT.

This clone has just one count. The chain joins TRBV3-1 (or the pseudogene TRBV3-2) to TRBJ1-3, with D unresolved. Germline lookup yields CDR1 LGHDT and CDR2 YNNKEL (reference sequence). This CDR3 is 18 amino acids long. Trimming shortened V by 4 bases and J by 0 bases, and 19 bases separated the two germline ends. The CDR3: CASSPMGGTAPSGNTIYF. Written as DNA, the CDR3 is TGTGCCAGCAGCCCTATGGGAGGCACAGCACCCTCTGGAAACACCATATATTTT.

The gene calls are TRBV11-3 and TRBJ2-2; maybe TRBD1 (6 bases). CDR1 and CDR2 (germline): SGHNT, YENEEA. Trimming removed 2 bases at V and 5 bases at J, with 6 bases between. The CDR3 spans 13 residues. CDR3 in DNA: TGTGCCAGCAGCTTACAGGGGACCGGGGAGCTGTTTTTT. This sequence encodes CASSLQGTGELFF.

The V gene is TRBV3-1 (or the pseudogene TRBV3-2), the J gene TRBJ1-1; weak D call: TRBD1 (6 bases). This CDR3 has 17 residues. Trimming pared 1 base from V and 1 base from J, leaving 16 bases between. CDR1 is LGHDT, CDR2 YNNKEL, per germline (reference sequence). CDR3 amino acids: CASSQGPPGQRNTEAFF. Here the CDR3 DNA reads TGTGCCAGCAGCCAAGGGCCCCCGGGACAAAGGAACACTGAAGCTTTCTTT.

The rearrangement links TRBV13 to TRBJ2-7; 10 bases agree with TRBD1. Germline CDR1 reads PRHDT; CDR2 reads FYEKMQ (reference sequence). This CDR3 has 17 amino acids. Germline trimming cut 7 bases from V and 0 bases from J; bases unmatched to any gene: 12. For the CDR3, the DNA is TGTGCCAGCACCACCACCGGGACAGGGGTAAGCTCCTACGAGCAGTACTTC. Encoded protein: CASTTTGTGVSSYEQYF.

This clone appeared once. The J gene is TRBJ2-3, the V gene TRBV7-9, with 8 positions matching TRBD1. The CDR3 is made up of 17 amino acids. Germline loops: CDR1 SEHNR, CDR2 FQNEAQ (reference sequence). V was pared by 5 bases and J by 4 bases, with 14 bases of the junction left unmatched. DNA of the CDR3: TGTGCCAGCAGCCCCCACCAGGGGGCCCCATCCGCAGATACGCAGTATTTT. Translation: CASSPHQGAPSADTQYF. The full variable domain, in which reference TRBV7-9 and TRBJ2-3 provide the parts outside the CDR3, is DTGVSQNPRHKITKRGQNVTFRCDPISEHNRLYWYRQTLGQGPEFLTYFQNEAQLEKSRLLSDRFSAERPKGSFSTLEIQRTEQGDSAMYLCASSPHQGAPSADTQYFGPGTRLTVL.

Regarding this clone: The sample has other DNA sequences that encode this CDR3 too. The chain joins TRBV20-1 to TRBJ2-7; D unresolved. The CDR3 runs 11 residues. Trimming removed 3 bases at V and 0 bases at J, with 3 bases between. Germline V gene lookup returns CDR1 DFQATT and CDR2 SNEGSKA (reference sequence). The CDR3 loop reads CSARSSYEQYF. CDR3 sequence (DNA): TGCAGTGCTAGGAGCTCCTACGAGCAGTACTTC.

The chain recombines TRBV7-9 with TRBJ2-7, with a weak D call TRBD1 (6 bases). The CDR3 length is 12 residues. The germline gives CDR1 SEHNR, CDR2 FQNEAQ (reference sequence). The germline V and J ends were trimmed by 6 bases and 12 bases, with 18 bases remaining between them. The CDR3 sequence is CASRGAWTTPYF. As DNA, the CDR3 is TGTGCCAGCAGGGGGGCGTGGACAACCCCGTACTTC.

CDR3 sequence reads: CASSQRTGSAGNTIYF. The CDR3 DNA reads TGTGCCAGCAGCCAGCGAACAGGGTCGGCAGGAAACACCATATATTTT. J is TRBJ1-3 and V is TRBV3-1 (or the pseudogene TRBV3-2); tentative D call: TRBD1 (6 bases). CDR1 and CDR2 from the germline V gene are LGHDT and YNNKEL (reference sequence). V was cut by 3 bases and J by 4 bases, with 16 bases left in between. The CDR3 runs to 16 residues.